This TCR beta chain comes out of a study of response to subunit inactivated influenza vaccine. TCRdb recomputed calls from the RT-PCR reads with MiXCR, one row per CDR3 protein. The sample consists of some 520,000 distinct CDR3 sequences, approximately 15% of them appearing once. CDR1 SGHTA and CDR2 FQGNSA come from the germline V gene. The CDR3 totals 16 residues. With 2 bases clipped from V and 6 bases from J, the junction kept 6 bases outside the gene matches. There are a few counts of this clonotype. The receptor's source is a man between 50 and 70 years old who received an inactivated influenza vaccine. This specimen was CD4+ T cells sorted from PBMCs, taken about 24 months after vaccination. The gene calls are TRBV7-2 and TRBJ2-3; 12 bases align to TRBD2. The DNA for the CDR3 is TGTGCCAGCAGCTTAAAACTAGCGGGGGGAAGGGATACGCAGTATTTT. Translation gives CASSLKLAGGRDTQYF.